This T cell receptor beta chain was identified in a study of cytomegalovirus exposure and HLA in healthy donors. The PCR was carried out with 60 Vbeta primers and 13 Jbeta primers. Sequencing was performed with immunoSEQ multiplex PCR; in TCRdb, only in-frame clones are kept and a portion is missing. The sample yields under 200,000 clones, 9.5% to 15% seen once. The study's findings and limits: Among the CMV-associated chains, a few were confirmed in vitro as specific for CMV antigens.

The V gene lost 3 bases and the J gene lost 3 bases, with 17 bases spanning the gap. The CDR3 has 17 residues. Germline V gene sequence: CDR1 MNHEY, CDR2 SMNVEV (reference sequence). Note on this clone: What it recognizes is unknown.

Healthy bone marrow donors made up the donors. This chain joins TRBV27 and TRBJ2-2; perhaps TRBD1 as D (6 bases). Sequencing was done on a sample of PBMCs. This TCR was sampled from a man between 50 and 59 years old in good health and CMV-seropositive. Here the CDR3 DNA reads TGTGCCAGCAGTTTCCCCCCGGGCAGGGGTTACACCGGGGAGCTGTTTTTT. Translation: CASSFPPGRGYTGELFF.